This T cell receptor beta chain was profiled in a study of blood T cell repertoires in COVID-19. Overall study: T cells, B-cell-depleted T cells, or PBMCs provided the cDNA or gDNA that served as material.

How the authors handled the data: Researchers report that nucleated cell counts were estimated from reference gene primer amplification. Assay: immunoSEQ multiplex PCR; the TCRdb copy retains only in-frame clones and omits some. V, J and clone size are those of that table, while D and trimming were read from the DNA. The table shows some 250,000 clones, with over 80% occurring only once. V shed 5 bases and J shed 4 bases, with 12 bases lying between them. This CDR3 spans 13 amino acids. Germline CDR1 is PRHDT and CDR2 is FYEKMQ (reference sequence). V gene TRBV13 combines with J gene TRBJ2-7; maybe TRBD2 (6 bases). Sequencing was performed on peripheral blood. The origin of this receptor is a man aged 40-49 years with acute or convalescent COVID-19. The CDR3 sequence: CASSPVGGYEQYF. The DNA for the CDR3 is TGTGCCAGCAGCCCCGTAGGAGGGTACGAGCAGTACTTC.